Presented here are 19 T cell receptor beta chains from one specimen sequenced in a study of CD8+ T cells in alopecia areata. The authors extracted RNA and reverse transcribed it into cDNA as the sequencing template. Assay used: immunoSEQ multiplex PCR; TCRdb lists only in-frame clones, some missing. The sample includes 150,000 or so clones, about three fifths of them seen just once. Sample: CD4+ T cells sorted from blood. The source is a human donor in good health.

A single count supports this clone. The rearrangement uses TRBV5-1 and TRBJ2-2; no firm D call. The V end was cut by 0 bases, the J end by 5 bases, with 8 bases between. The CDR3 spans 14 residues. The germline V gene encodes CDR1 SGHRS and CDR2 YFSETQ. CDR3: CASSLAVGTGELFF. The CDR3 nucleotides are TGCGCCAGCAGCTTGGCGGTGGGGACCGGGGAGCTGTTTTTT.

The gene calls are TRBV25-1 and TRBJ2-1; TRBD2 is a possible D gene (6 bases). CDR1 MGHDK and CDR2 SYGVNS come from the germline V gene. This CDR3 comprises 16 residues. V lost 6 bases to trimming and J lost 0 bases, with 15 bases between them. CDR3 residues: CASSHPSASSYNEQFF. DNA for the CDR3: TGTGCCAGCAGCCATCCTAGCGCGAGCTCCTACAATGAGCAGTTCTTC.

The rearrangement links TRBV29-1 to TRBJ2-4; D is unresolved. Trimming stripped 4 bases from V and 0 bases from J, with 4 bases between. Germline-derived CDR1 and CDR2 are SQVTM and ANQGSEA. The CDR3 is made up of 12 amino acids. In DNA, the CDR3 is TGCAGCGTTGTGGTAGCCAAAAACATTCAGTACTTC. This sequence encodes CSVVVAKNIQYF.

The V and J genes are TRBV14 and TRBJ2-1; 9 bases line up with TRBD2. Germline V gene lookup returns CDR1 SGHDN and CDR2 FVKESK. V shed 3 bases, J shed 8 bases, and the junction held 5 bases outside the gene matches. CDR3 size: 14 residues. As DNA, the CDR3 is TGTGCCAGCAGCCACGGGACTAGCCTCGATGAGCAGTTCTTC. Its translation: CASSHGTSLDEQFF.

This clone was seen only a few times. The rearrangement uses TRBV29-1 and TRBJ2-5; 7 positions agree with TRBD2. CDR1 is SQVTM, CDR2 ANQGSEA, per germline. The junction had 6 bases not matched to a gene; V was cut back by 0 bases and J by 5 bases. The CDR3 contains 14 residues. CDR3 residues: CSVEDLGLGETQYF. In DNA, the CDR3 is TGCAGCGTTGAAGATTTAGGACTAGGGGAGACCCAGTACTTC.

This chain joins TRBV28 and TRBJ1-2; D is undetermined. The CDR3 is 13 residues long. Germline CDR1 and CDR2: MDHEN and SYDVKM. The V end was cut by 5 bases, the J end by 8 bases, with 15 bases between. CDR3 sequence: CASSGKGRAGYTF. The CDR3 region has the DNA TGTGCCAGCAGTGGAAAGGGAAGGGCGGGCTACACCTTC.

The gene calls are TRBV6-6 and TRBJ2-7; 9 bases align to TRBD1. Looked up from germline, CDR1 is MNHNY and CDR2 is SVGAGI (reference sequence). The V and J ends lost 0 bases and 5 bases, in that order; junction bases with no gene match: 5. This CDR3 has 15 residues. Here the CDR3 DNA reads TGTGCCAGCAGTTACTCCGGACAGGGGAGCCACGAGCAGTACTTC. This encodes CASSYSGQGSHEQYF.

The sample holds one count of this clone. A read error may explain this, as a much larger clone is one base away. The chain couples TRBV5-6 to TRBJ1-1; D remains unclear. The CDR3 loop spans 13 amino acids. CDR1 is SGHDT and CDR2 is YYEEEE in the germline V gene. With 2 bases removed from V and 1 base from J, the gap between germline ends came to 6 bases. The CDR3: CASSLEANTEAFF. In nucleotides, the CDR3 is TGTGCCAGCAGCTTAGAAGCGAACACTGAAGCTTTCTTT. The entire variable domain, with the rest obtained from reference TRBV5-6 and TRBJ1-1, is as follows: DAGVTQSPTHLIKTRGQQVTLRCSPKSGHDTVSWYQQALGQGPQFIFQYYEEEERQRGNFPDRFSGHQFPNYSSELNVNALLLGDSALYLCASSLEANTEAFFGQGTRLTVV.

This chain connects TRBV2 to TRBJ1-5, with D uncertain. Trimming cost V 5 bases and J 0 bases, with 8 bases left between them. The length of the CDR3 is 14 residues. CDR1 and CDR2 (germline): SNHLY, FYNNEI. The CDR3 is CASSFGYSNQPQHF. In DNA form, the CDR3 reads TGTGCCAGCAGTTTCGGATATAGCAATCAGCCCCAGCATTTT. The whole variable domain, filled in from reference TRBV2 and TRBJ1-5, reads EPEVTQTPSHQVTQMGQEVILRCVPISNHLYFYWYRQILGQKVEFLVSFYNNEISEKSEIFDDQFSVERPDGSNFTLKIRSTKLEDSAMYFCASSFGYSNQPQHFGDGTRLSIL.

This clone occurred a few times. Other DNA sequences in the same sample also yield this CDR3. The V gene is TRBV19, the J gene TRBJ2-2, with no clear D. Trimming left V 8 bases short and J 6 bases short, with 7 bases between. Germline loops: CDR1 LNHDA, CDR2 SQIVND (reference sequence). The CDR3 has 11 amino acids. The chain's CDR3 is CASRLAGELFF. CDR3 DNA sequence: TGTGCCAGTCGGTTAGCCGGGGAGCTGTTTTTT.

This clone was found a few times. This sample also contains other DNA sequences that code for the same CDR3. The V gene is TRBV7-8, the J gene TRBJ2-7; D might be TRBD1 or TRBD2, each matching 6 bases. From germline, CDR1 is SGHVS and CDR2 FQNEAQ. V shed 3 bases and J shed 0 bases, with 9 bases lying between them. This CDR3 comprises 14 residues. The chain's CDR3 is CASSLGGPSYEQYF. CDR3 nucleotide sequence: TGTGCCAGCAGCTTGGGGGGCCCCTCCTACGAGCAGTACTTC.

This chain uses TRBV2 with TRBJ1-5, with TRBD1 matching 8 bases. CDR3 length: 16 amino acids. V was clipped by 3 bases and J by 5 bases; unmatched bases: 9. CDR1 and CDR2 (germline): SNHLY, FYNNEI. DNA for the CDR3: TGTGCCAGCAGTGAGTTTGGACAGGGAGAGCATCAGCCCCAGCATTTT. It is translated as CASSEFGQGEHQPQHF.

This clone was seen only a few times. The chain recombines TRBV29-1 with TRBJ2-5, with 9 bases matching TRBD2. Germline-derived CDR1 and CDR2 are SQVTM and ANQGSEA. V lost 4 bases, J lost 2 bases, and 11 bases stayed unmatched. The CDR3 length is 16 residues. The CDR3 protein is CSVALAGGPGQETQYF. CDR3 DNA: TGCAGCGTTGCCCTGGCGGGAGGGCCTGGGCAAGAGACCCAGTACTTC.

V and J are TRBV4-1 and TRBJ2-2; possibly TRBD1 for D (6 bases). The CDR3 spans 14 residues. The germline gives CDR1 MGHRA, CDR2 YSYEKL. V gave up 4 bases and J gave up 1 base, with 7 bases separating them. The CDR3 DNA sequence: TGCGCCAGCAGCCCGGGACAGAACACCGGGGAGCTGTTTTTT. Translated: CASSPGQNTGELFF.

The chain carries TRBV28 and TRBJ2-6; tentatively, D is TRBD2 (6 bases). This CDR3 spans 20 amino acids. The germline CDR1 and CDR2 sequences are MDHEN and SYDVKM. V lost 3 bases and J lost 1, with 22 bases in between. CDR3 region: CASSLVQTGRILSGANVLTF. The CDR3 nucleotides are TGTGCCAGCAGTTTGGTACAGACCGGGAGAATCTTATCTGGGGCCAACGTCCTGACTTTC.

This clone was observed a single time. The rearrangement links TRBV27 to TRBJ2-6; TRBD1 matches at 8 bases. This CDR3 comprises 17 residues. J lost 0 bases, V lost 5 bases, and 6 bases had no gene match. Per the germline V gene, CDR1 is MNHEY and CDR2 is SMNVEV (reference sequence). CDR3 bases: TGTGCCAGCAGTCAGGGGGCCCGCGGCTCTGGGGCCAACGTCCTGACTTTC. Translation: CASSQGARGSGANVLTF.

This chain joins TRBV11-2 and TRBJ2-5; D is possibly TRBD1 (5 bases). Germline V gene data show CDR1 as SGHAT and CDR2 as FQNNGV. The CDR3 covers 14 residues. V lost 5 bases to trimming and J lost 2 bases, with 12 bases between them. The CDR3 DNA reads TGTGCCAGCAGCAAACAGGCGAGACAAGAGACCCAGTACTTC. Its translation: CASSKQARQETQYF.

The J gene is TRBJ2-3, the V gene TRBV29-1; 7 bases align to TRBD1. The germline CDR1 and CDR2 sequences are SQVTM and ANQGSEA. With 0 bases clipped from V and 0 bases from J, the junction kept 6 bases outside the gene matches. There are 16 residues in the CDR3. Written as DNA, the CDR3 is TGCAGCGTTGAAGATTACTCGACAGGGAGCACAGATACGCAGTATTTT. This sequence encodes CSVEDYSTGSTDTQYF.

In the case of this clone: Other DNA sequences from this sample encode an identical CDR3 as well. The rearrangement links TRBV5-1 to TRBJ2-3; D remains unclear. The V end was cut by 0 bases, the J end by 3 bases, with 8 bases between. The CDR3 consists of 14 residues. In germline, CDR1 is SGHRS, CDR2 YFSETQ. The CDR3 loop is CASSLAGRTDTQYF. DNA for the CDR3: TGCGCCAGCAGCTTGGCGGGTAGAACAGATACGCAGTATTTT.